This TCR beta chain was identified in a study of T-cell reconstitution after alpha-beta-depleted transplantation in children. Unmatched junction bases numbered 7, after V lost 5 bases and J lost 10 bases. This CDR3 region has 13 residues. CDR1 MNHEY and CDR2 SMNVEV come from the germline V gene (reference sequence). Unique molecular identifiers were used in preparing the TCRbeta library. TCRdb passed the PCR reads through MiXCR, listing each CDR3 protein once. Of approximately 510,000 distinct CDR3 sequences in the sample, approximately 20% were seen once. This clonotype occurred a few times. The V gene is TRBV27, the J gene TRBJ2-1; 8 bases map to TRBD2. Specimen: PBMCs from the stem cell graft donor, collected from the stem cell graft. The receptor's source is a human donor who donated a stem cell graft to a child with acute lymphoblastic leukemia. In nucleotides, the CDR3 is TGTGCCAGCAGTCTCACGATAGCGGGGGAGCAGTTCTTC. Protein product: CASSLTIAGEQFF.